This entry is about one T cell receptor beta chain. The data derive from a study of blood T cell repertoires in COVID-19. Overall study context: Spain, Italy and the United States supplied samples that represented acute and convalescent COVID-19. The analysed material was cDNA or gDNA that came from T cells, B-cell-depleted T cells, or PBMCs.

As processed by the authors: Reference gene primer amplification yielded estimated nucleated cell counts. The protocol was immunoSEQ multiplex PCR, while the TCRdb copy is restricted to in-frame clones and leaves out a portion. For V, J and clone size, that table is used; D and trimming come from the DNA. This sample carries some 220,000 clones, 80% of them seen once, and the ten largest clones take 7.2%. V shed 2 bases and J 4 bases; nucleotides not matched to a gene: 13. Per the germline V gene, CDR1 is SGHVS and CDR2 is FNYEAQ. The CDR3 runs to 20 residues. Sequencing used peripheral blood. This sequence was found in an older woman with acute or convalescent COVID-19. The chain uses TRBV7-6 and TRBJ2-3; 15 bases align to TRBD2. CDR3 DNA sequence: TGTGCCAGCAGCTTAAGCCCCTTGACCAGGACTAGCGGGGGGGCAGATACGCAGTATTTT. Protein: CASSLSPLTRTSGGADTQYF.